Following are 27 T cell receptor beta chains from one sample sequenced in a study of blood T cell repertoires in COVID-19. Sequencing was performed with immunoSEQ multiplex PCR; in TCRdb, only in-frame clones are kept and a portion is missing. Of about 190,000 clones listed, around 86% are singletons. The sample taken for sequencing was PBMCs or T cells enriched from blood (not recorded which). All receptors derive from a man in his forties with acute COVID-19.

The chain joins TRBV6-2 or TRBV6-3 to TRBJ1-2; D remains ambiguous. The CDR3 length is 12 residues. V lost 4 bases and J 4 bases, leaving 7 bases between the germline ends. Germline V gene lookup returns CDR1 MNHEY and CDR2 SVGEGT. CDR3 DNA sequence: TGTGCCAGCAGTTTTGGGCTCTATGGCTACACCTTC. Encoded protein: CASSFGLYGYTF.

The CDR3 bases are TGTGCCAGCAGCGTCTATTCGGGGAGACAGGGGCGAGTGTGGGAAAAACTGTTTTTT. Translation gives CASSVYSGRQGRVWEKLFF. V and J are TRBV9 and TRBJ1-4; TRBD1 matches at 8 bases. The CDR3 contains 19 residues. The V and J ends lost 2 bases and 8 bases, in that order; junction bases with no gene match: 20. Germline V gene lookup returns CDR1 SGDLS and CDR2 YYNGEE.

The chain has TRBV11-3 and TRBJ2-7; no firm D call. Trimming shortened V by 5 bases and J by 0 bases, and 8 bases separated the two germline ends. The germline V gene has CDR1 SGHNT and CDR2 YENEEA. The CDR3 covers 13 residues. CDR3 sequence reads: CASSPESSYEQYF. CDR3 coding DNA: TGTGCCAGCAGCCCCGAGAGCTCCTACGAGCAGTACTTC.

V is TRBV7-2 and J is TRBJ2-4; a possible D gene is TRBD2 (6 bases). With 3 bases removed from V and 7 bases from J, the gap between germline ends came to 13 bases. This CDR3 comprises 14 residues. Per the germline V gene, CDR1 is SGHTA and CDR2 is FQGNSA. The CDR3 sequence is CASSFPTEGNIQYF. The CDR3 coding sequence is TGTGCCAGCAGCTTTCCGACGGAGGGTAACATTCAGTACTTC.

J is TRBJ2-1 and V is TRBV6-1; 7 nucleotides match TRBD2. CDR1 MNHNS and CDR2 SASEGT come from the germline V gene. This CDR3 is 15 amino acids long. With V trimmed by 7 bases and J by 5 bases, 11 bases remained unmatched. CDR3 in amino acids: CASIQGLTTNNEQFF. The CDR3 DNA follows: TGTGCCAGCATCCAGGGACTAACCACAAACAATGAGCAGTTCTTC.

The genes are TRBV29-1 and TRBJ2-3; 8 bases align to TRBD2. This CDR3 contains 14 residues. Germline V gene sequence: CDR1 SQVTM, CDR2 ANQGSEA. Germline trimming cut 8 bases from V and 6 bases from J; bases unmatched to any gene: 13. The CDR3 here is CSTGLARIGDTQYF. The CDR3 DNA is TGCAGCACCGGACTAGCAAGAATCGGGGATACGCAGTATTTT.

V is TRBV9 and J is TRBJ1-6, with 7 bases identical to TRBD1. The CDR3 length is 13 residues. V lost 4 bases and J lost 14; bases outside the gene matches: 9. Germline CDR1 reads SGDLS; CDR2 reads YYNGEE. As DNA, the CDR3 is TGTGCCAGCAGCCTCAATCCACAGGGGACCCTCCACTTT. Its protein is CASSLNPQGTLHF.

The chain joins TRBV28 to TRBJ1-5; tentative D call: TRBD1 (5 bases). Germline V CDR1 and CDR2: MDHEN, SYDVKM. CDR3 size: 15 residues. With 6 bases removed from V and 2 bases from J, the gap between germline ends came to 14 bases. The CDR3 coding sequence is TGTGCCAGCAGCCCTACCGGCAGGGGCAATCAGCCCCAGCATTTT. It codes for CASSPTGRGNQPQHF.

The sample holds one count of this clone. The chain joins TRBV5-1 to TRBJ1-6; D not resolved. Per the germline V gene, CDR1 is SGHRS and CDR2 is YFSETQ. The CDR3 has 11 amino acids. The CDR3 DNA reads as TGCGTGCAGCAGGCGGGGAGGCGGCTCCACTTT. This sequence encodes CVQQAGRRLHF.

The V call is TRBV7-9, the J call TRBJ2-1; 7 nucleotides match TRBD2. Germline-derived CDR1 and CDR2 are SEHNR and FQNEAQ (reference sequence). This CDR3 is 16 amino acids long. The junction had 7 bases not matched to a gene; V was cut back by 5 bases and J by 0 bases. Written as DNA, the CDR3 is TGTGCCAGCAGCAACCTAGCGGTGAGCTCCTACAATGAGCAGTTCTTC. This translates into CASSNLAVSSYNEQFF.

The chain has TRBV7-8 and TRBJ1-5; TRBD1 aligns across 10 bases. Germline CDR1 and CDR2: SGHVS and FQNEAQ. Trimming cost V 5 bases and J 6 bases; bases outside gene matches: 10. This CDR3 contains 16 residues. This CDR3 is CASSPVTGGAGQPQHF. The CDR3 DNA follows: TGTGCCAGCAGCCCGGTGACAGGGGGCGCAGGTCAGCCCCAGCATTTT.

The chain employs TRBV5-1 and TRBJ2-1, with D possibly being TRBD2 (7 bases). This CDR3 is 18 amino acids long. CDR1 and CDR2 from the germline V gene are SGHRS and YFSETQ. V dropped 0 bases and J dropped 10 bases, with 26 bases sitting between them. CDR3 amino acids: CASSLVMGASGSVEEQFF. The CDR3 nucleotides read TGCGCCAGCAGCTTGGTAATGGGGGCTAGCGGAAGTGTGGAAGAGCAGTTCTTC.

The chain recombines TRBV19 with TRBJ1-5; D uncertain. The germline V and J ends were trimmed by 7 bases and 0 bases, with 4 bases remaining between them. The germline CDR1 and CDR2 sequences are LNHDA and SQIVND (reference sequence). The CDR3 totals 12 residues. CDR3 protein: CASTFSNQPQHF. The CDR3 nucleotides are TGTGCCAGTACTTTTAGCAATCAGCCCCAGCATTTT.

The chain carries TRBV7-9 and TRBJ1-2, with D unresolved. Germline lookup yields CDR1 SEHNR and CDR2 FQNEAQ (reference sequence). V was cut by 3 bases and J by 8 bases, with 16 bases left in between. There are 14 residues in the CDR3. DNA of the CDR3: TGTGCCAGCAGCTTTGGTGCGGCGGGTGGGGGCTACACCTTC. Encoded protein: CASSFGAAGGGYTF.

CDR3 loop: CAISGTDEQYF. In DNA, the CDR3 is TGTGCCATCAGTGGGACAGACGAGCAGTACTTC. V and J are TRBV10-3 and TRBJ2-7, with a weak D call TRBD1 (6 bases). The V gene lost 4 bases and the J gene lost 5 bases, with 6 bases spanning the gap. Germline lookup yields CDR1 ENHRY and CDR2 SYGVKD. CDR3 length: 11 amino acids.

In nucleotides, the CDR3 is TGTGCCATCACCTCGGACAGGGACTACGAGCAGTACTTC. Protein sequence: CAITSDRDYEQYF. This chain joins TRBV10-3 and TRBJ2-7, with 8 positions matching TRBD1. With V trimmed by 7 bases and J by 3 bases, 5 bases remained unmatched. Germline CDR1 and CDR2: ENHRY and SYGVKD. The CDR3 sequence is 13 residues long.

Comment on this clone: A read error may account for a junction end that differs from germline. CDR3 sequence reads: CATSEGDRGGHTF. CDR3 DNA sequence: TGTGCCACCAGTGAAGGGGACAGGGGTGGCCACACCTTC. This chain uses TRBV24-1 with TRBJ1-2; TRBD1 matches at 10 bases. The CDR3 runs to 13 residues. CDR1 and CDR2 (germline): KGHDR, SFDVKD.

The chain uses TRBV19 and TRBJ2-7; 7 bases map to TRBD1. The ends lost 3 bases at V and 6 bases at J; junction bases unmatched: 8. The CDR3 totals 14 residues. Germline V gives CDR1 LNHDA, CDR2 SQIVND (reference sequence). CDR3 residues: CASSIPGQWSEQYF. Here the CDR3 DNA reads TGTGCCAGTAGTATCCCGGGACAGTGGTCCGAGCAGTACTTC.

The CDR3: CASSESLNTVRNTIYF. The CDR3 DNA reads TGTGCCAGCAGTGAATCGCTGAACACAGTGAGAAACACCATATATTTT. The rearrangement links TRBV6-1 to TRBJ1-3; no reliable D call. This CDR3 contains 16 residues. Trimming stripped 2 bases from V and 5 bases from J, with 16 bases between. CDR1 and CDR2 (germline): MNHNS, SASEGT.

The V call is TRBV3-1 (or the pseudogene TRBV3-2), the J call TRBJ2-1; the match to TRBD2 covers 9 bases. Germline CDR1 is LGHDT and CDR2 is YNNKEL (reference sequence). The CDR3 spans 15 residues. Germline trimming cut 4 bases from V and 4 bases from J; bases unmatched to any gene: 5. Here the CDR3 reads CASSPNSGGYNEQFF. CDR3 DNA: TGTGCCAGCAGCCCCAATAGCGGGGGATACAATGAGCAGTTCTTC.

V usage is TRBV6-5 and J usage is TRBJ2-5; D perhaps matches TRBD2 (6 bases). From germline, CDR1 is MNHEY and CDR2 SVGAGI. The length of the CDR3 is 13 residues. V dropped 5 bases and J dropped 2 bases, with 9 bases sitting between them. The CDR3 DNA follows: TGTGCCAGCAGTACCGGAGGGCAAGAGACCCAGTACTTC. Encoded protein: CASSTGGQETQYF.

The sample holds one count of this clone. The chain couples TRBV5-1 to TRBJ2-1, with TRBD2 matching over 10 bases. Germline V CDR1 and CDR2: SGHRS, YFSETQ. There are 16 residues in the CDR3. Unmatched junction bases numbered 11, after V lost 4 bases and J lost 7 bases. CDR3 residues: CASSPAGLAGVNEQFF. The CDR3 DNA reads as TGCGCCAGCAGCCCCGCCGGGCTAGCGGGAGTGAATGAGCAGTTCTTC.

This chain's CDR3 is CASSWEGSYNEQFF. CDR3 coding DNA: TGTGCCAGCAGCTGGGAGGGCTCCTACAATGAGCAGTTCTTC. The chain employs TRBV5-5 and TRBJ2-1; TRBD2 matches 7 bases. After removal of 3 bases from V and 0 bases from J, the junction contained 0 bases not matched to a gene. Germline loops: CDR1 SGHKS, CDR2 YYEKEE (reference sequence). CDR3 length equals 14 residues.

The rearrangement links TRBV15 to TRBJ2-5; tentatively, D is TRBD1 (5 bases). Germline V CDR1 and CDR2: LNHNV, YYDKDF (reference sequence). The CDR3 spans 15 residues. With 5 bases removed from V and 4 bases from J, the gap between germline ends came to 17 bases. The CDR3 reads CATSGSVVGPETQYF. In nucleotides, the CDR3 is TGTGCCACCAGCGGCTCAGTCGTGGGGCCAGAGACCCAGTACTTC.

The chain is built from TRBV28 and TRBJ2-1; 8 positions agree with TRBD2. J gave up 0 bases and V 4 bases, and 5 bases lay outside the gene matches. CDR3 length: 16 amino acids. Germline CDR1 MDHEN, CDR2 SYDVKM. DNA for the CDR3: TGTGCCAGCAGTTCAAATAGCGGGATCTCCTACAATGAGCAGTTCTTC. This codes for CASSSNSGISYNEQFF.

This chain joins TRBV28 and TRBJ2-2, with D hard to call. The V and J ends lost 3 bases and 0 bases respectively, with 8 bases between them. The germline V gene encodes CDR1 MDHEN and CDR2 SYDVKM. This CDR3 is 15 amino acids long. The CDR3 sequence: CASSFAQTNTGELFF. CDR3 DNA sequence: TGTGCCAGCAGTTTCGCACAGACGAACACCGGGGAGCTGTTTTTT.

The chain carries TRBV5-1 and TRBJ2-7; 9 bases are shared with TRBD1. V was pared by 4 bases and J by 2 bases, with 7 bases of the junction left unmatched. Germline V gene sequence: CDR1 SGHRS, CDR2 YFSETQ. CDR3 length: 15 residues. The CDR3 coding sequence is TGCGCCAGCAGCCAAGGACAGGGGTCAACCTACGAGCAGTACTTC. Translation gives CASSQGQGSTYEQYF.